Sequencing of this TCR beta chain was carried out in a study of blood T cell repertoires in COVID-19. This CDR3 is 15 amino acids long. Trimming cost V 6 bases and J 0 bases, with 12 bases left between them. Germline V gene lookup returns CDR1 MNHEY and CDR2 SVGAGI. Produced via immunoSEQ multiplex PCR; TCRdb's table is partial and in-frame only. In the table there are around 4,300 clones, approximately 80% of which are singletons. Sequencing was done on a sample of peripheral blood. This sequence originates from a human donor with active or convalescent COVID-19. The donor label of this sample is uncertain. The chain joins TRBV6-5 to TRBJ1-5, with D tentatively TRBD1 (5 bases). CDR3 residues: CASRGAGPSNQPQHF. The CDR3 DNA sequence: TGTGCCAGCAGAGGTGCAGGGCCTAGCAATCAGCCCCAGCATTTT.